These 2 T cell receptor beta chains were all obtained from the same sample, sequenced in a study of blood T cell repertoires in COVID-19. Only in-frame clones appear in the TCRdb table, and some are missing; sequencing was by immunoSEQ multiplex PCR. The table records over 50,000 clones, about nine tenths of them present only once. Sequences were obtained from peripheral blood. The receptor set was obtained from a human donor with active COVID-19. The donor label of this sample is uncertain.

The V gene is TRBV5-6, the J gene TRBJ1-2; D ambiguous. The V and J ends lost 5 bases and 3 bases respectively, with 14 bases between them. The CDR3 runs 14 residues. Germline V gene data show CDR1 as SGHDT and CDR2 as YYEEEE. CDR3 residues: CASRGRGKDYGYTF. As DNA, the CDR3 is TGTGCCAGCAGAGGTCGGGGTAAGGACTATGGCTACACCTTC.

The chain is built from TRBV9 and TRBJ1-3, with unresolved D. The germline gives CDR1 SGDLS, CDR2 YYNGEE. The V gene lost 7 bases and the J gene lost 8 bases, with 10 bases spanning the gap. There are 11 residues in the CDR3. DNA for the CDR3: TGTGCCAGCCCCGGTCGATACACCATATATTTT. This encodes CASPGRYTIYF.